These 12 T cell receptor beta chains were all obtained from the same sample, sequenced in a study of PD-L1 blockade in urothelial cancer. TCRdb's copy holds only in-frame clones and misses some; the assay was immunoSEQ multiplex PCR. This table holds more than 45,000 clones, 75% to 90% found once. Sequencing used PBMCs, obtained around atezolizumab (anti-PD-L1) treatment. These receptors originate from a man aged 55 to 70 with urothelial cancer.

The genes are TRBV6-5 and TRBJ2-5, with D perhaps TRBD2 (7 bases). The CDR3 covers 14 residues. Germline assignment: CDR1 MNHEY and CDR2 SVGAGI. The V gene lost 7 bases and the J gene lost 2 bases, with 14 bases spanning the gap. CDR3 sequence: CASKSGTKQETQYF. The CDR3 nucleotides read TGTGCCAGCAAGAGCGGGACAAAGCAAGAGACCCAGTACTTC.

This clone came up a few times. This chain uses TRBV19 with TRBJ1-5, with 8 bases fitting TRBD1. CDR1 and CDR2 from the germline V gene are LNHDA and SQIVND (reference sequence). This CDR3 has 20 residues. The J segment lost 0 bases and the V segment lost 0 bases, leaving 13 bases of the junction unmatched. The CDR3 nucleotides are TGTGCCAGTAGTATAGACGACCAGGGGGCGAGGGGGTATAGCAATCAGCCCCAGCATTTT. This gives the protein CASSIDDQGARGYSNQPQHF.

The chain uses TRBV19 and TRBJ2-1; 16 bases match TRBD2. The trim removed 2 bases at V and 9 bases at J, leaving 7 bases unmatched. Germline values: CDR1 LNHDA, CDR2 SQIVND (reference sequence). This CDR3 has 17 residues. The CDR3 loop is CASSITGLAGGRGEQFF. DNA of the CDR3: TGTGCCAGTAGTATAACGGGACTAGCGGGAGGGCGCGGTGAGCAGTTCTTC.

This chain links TRBV9 with TRBJ1-6; 10 bases align to TRBD1. Germline values: CDR1 SGDLS, CDR2 YYNGEE. Trimming at V came to 1 base and at J to 9 bases, leaving 4 bases not matched to a gene. The CDR3 is made up of 15 amino acids. The CDR3 DNA sequence: TGTGCCAGCAGCGTATCCGGGACAGGGGTTTCACCCCTCCACTTT. Translation gives CASSVSGTGVSPLHF.

V is TRBV19 and J is TRBJ1-2; 7 bases are shared with TRBD1. V was pared by 2 bases and J by 6 bases, with 6 bases of the junction left unmatched. The CDR3 is 14 residues long. Germline CDR1 and CDR2: LNHDA and SQIVND (reference sequence). Here the CDR3 reads CASSIKQGFHGYTF. The CDR3 bases are TGTGCCAGTAGTATAAAACAGGGGTTCCATGGCTACACCTTC.

This clone came up once. V gene TRBV14 combines with J gene TRBJ2-7, with D maybe TRBD2 (5 bases). This CDR3 is 12 amino acids long. The germline V and J ends were trimmed by 3 bases and 2 bases, with 5 bases remaining between them. Per the germline V gene, CDR1 is SGHDN and CDR2 is FVKESK. CDR3 loop: CASSQEAYEQYF. CDR3 nucleotides: TGTGCCAGCAGCCAGGAGGCCTACGAGCAGTACTTC.

The chain employs TRBV19 and TRBJ2-7, with 11 nucleotides matching TRBD1. With 5 bases clipped from V and 4 bases from J, the junction kept 10 bases outside the gene matches. The CDR3 covers 16 residues. The germline V gene encodes CDR1 LNHDA and CDR2 SQIVND (reference sequence). The CDR3 nucleotides read TGTGCCAGTAGTTCTTTAGGACAGGGGGCTTCATACGAGCAGTACTTC. Translation gives CASSSLGQGASYEQYF.

The V call is TRBV29-1, the J call TRBJ2-5; possibly TRBD1 for D (5 bases). Germline V gene sequence: CDR1 SQVTM, CDR2 ANQGSEA. Trimming shortened V by 5 bases and J by 1 base, and 11 bases separated the two germline ends. The CDR3 is 13 amino acids. CDR3 residues: CSVPRTSQETQYF. CDR3 DNA sequence: TGCAGCGTTCCCCGGACAAGCCAAGAGACCCAGTACTTC. The full variable domain, completed using reference TRBV29-1 and TRBJ2-5, is SAVISQKPSRDICQRGTSLTIQCQVDSQVTMMFWYRQQPGQSLTLIATANQGSEATYESGFVIDKFPISRPNLTFSTLTVSNMSPEDSSIYLCSVPRTSQETQYFGPGTRLLVL.

This clone was picked up one time. The chain is built from TRBV7-2 and TRBJ1-1; the D gene is possibly TRBD1 (5 bases). Germline CDR1 SGHTA, CDR2 FQGNSA. CDR3 size: 15 residues. Trimming removed 6 bases at V and 0 bases at J, with 14 bases between. The DNA for the CDR3 is TGTGCCAGCAGGAAAAGGGGTAGCCTGAACACTGAAGCTTTCTTT. Encoded protein: CASRKRGSLNTEAFF.

The genes are TRBV15 and TRBJ2-7; 9 bases agree with TRBD1. Per the germline V gene, CDR1 is LNHNV and CDR2 is YYDKDF (reference sequence). The CDR3 loop spans 14 amino acids. V lost 1 base to trimming and J lost 4 bases; unmatched junction nucleotides: 2. CDR3 residues: CATSRVGQGYEQYF. Written as DNA, the CDR3 is TGTGCCACCAGCAGAGTGGGACAGGGATACGAGCAGTACTTC.

The chain is built from TRBV5-8 and TRBJ1-5; 9 bases map to TRBD1. J lost 5 bases, V lost 4 bases, and 7 bases had no gene match. Looked up from germline, CDR1 is SGHTS and CDR2 is YDEGEE. The CDR3 extends over 15 amino acids. Written as DNA, the CDR3 is TGTGCCAGCAGCAAAGGGACAGGGAGGGATCAGCCCCAGCATTTT. Translated, it gives CASSKGTGRDQPQHF.

This clone was found a few times. V gene TRBV5-6 combines with J gene TRBJ1-1, with D unclear. There are 14 residues in the CDR3. V dropped 3 bases and J dropped 4 bases, with 13 bases sitting between them. Germline lookup yields CDR1 SGHDT and CDR2 YYEEEE. CDR3 nucleotides: TGTGCCAGCAGCTCTGCGGCTCTGATCACTGAAGCTTTCTTT. Protein sequence: CASSSAALITEAFF.